Following are 13 T cell receptor beta chains from one sample sequenced in a study of follicular helper T cells after annual influenza vaccination (TCRdb year 2017). Library creation used the immunoSEQ multiplex PCR assay. TCRdb retrieved this table from immuneACCESS and kept in-frame rearrangements only. Not all clones are present; in checked studies, unresolved V genes account for under half, and no reason is known for the remainder. For this sample there are 250 to 300 clones; roughly 90% appear just once. Approximately 5% of the sample comes from the top ten. According to the study, the label for this sample's time point signals: 2015-2016 season, pre-vaccination. The sample here was CXCR5+ CD38+ circulating T follicular helper cells from blood, taken on the day of influenza vaccination. The sample's cell subset or site label, in plain terms: circulating Tfh, non-naive CD4+CXCR5+PD-1+ (ICOS+CD38+ or ICOS-CD38-). The receptors were gathered from an adult who received the influenza vaccine.

The rearrangement uses TRBV2 and TRBJ2-3; 10 bases fit TRBD1. The CDR3 sequence is 15 residues long. Germline values: CDR1 SNHLY, CDR2 FYNNEI. V shed 3 bases, J shed 3 bases, and the junction held 3 bases outside the gene matches. CDR3 sequence reads: CASSERGQGTDTQYF. The DNA of the CDR3 is TGTGCCAGCAGTGAGCGGGGACAGGGGACAGATACGCAGTATTTT.

For the CDR3, the DNA is TGTGCCAGCAGAAAGCGAAACAGGGGAAGCGAGCAGTACTTC. The encoded protein is CASRKRNRGSEQYF. V usage is TRBV2 and J usage is TRBJ2-7; 7 bases match TRBD1. Germline V CDR1 and CDR2: SNHLY, FYNNEI. This CDR3 spans 14 amino acids. J lost 6 bases, V lost 6 bases, and 11 bases had no gene match.

The chain joins TRBV6-5 to TRBJ2-3; D is perhaps TRBD2 (5 bases). This CDR3 comprises 16 residues. Germline-derived CDR1 and CDR2 are MNHEY and SVGAGI. V dropped 0 bases and J dropped 2 bases, with 12 bases sitting between them. CDR3 in DNA: TGTGCCAGCAGTTACTCGGGTGCGGGTACCACAGATACGCAGTATTTT. Amino acid sequence: CASSYSGAGTTDTQYF.

The gene calls are TRBV7-2 and TRBJ1-2; D perhaps matches TRBD1 (5 bases). This CDR3 contains 13 residues. Germline V gene sequence: CDR1 SGHTA, CDR2 FQGNSA. Trimming left V 1 base short and J 4 bases short, with 7 bases between. The CDR3 spells CASSLGGPYGYTF. DNA of the CDR3: TGTGCCAGCAGCTTAGGGGGCCCCTATGGCTACACCTTC.

The chain carries TRBV5-4 and TRBJ2-7, with 11 positions matching TRBD2. Per germline, CDR1 SGHNT and CDR2 YYREEE (reference sequence). This CDR3 has 17 amino acids. The V gene end was trimmed by 5 bases and the J gene end by 1 base; junction bases not matched to a gene: 11. The CDR3 here is CASSPLAGGSVSYEQYF. CDR3 nucleotides: TGTGCCAGCAGTCCATTAGCGGGGGGGTCTGTTTCCTACGAGCAGTACTTC.

V and J are TRBV28 and TRBJ2-7, with D possibly TRBD2 on 6 matching bases. The CDR3 is 16 amino acids. The V gene's germline CDR1 is MDHEN and CDR2 SYDVKM. Trimming shortened V by 6 bases and J by 4 bases, and 22 bases separated the two germline ends. CDR3 DNA sequence: TGTGCCAGCAGCCCCGGGGGACGGACTGTCAAGTACGAGCAGTACTTC. This gives the protein CASSPGGRTVKYEQYF.

This sequence joins TRBV20-1 and TRBJ2-3; D uncertain. This CDR3 is built from 11 residues. Germline CDR1 DFQATT, CDR2 SNEGSKA (reference sequence). Trimming left V 6 bases short and J 4 bases short, with 8 bases between. The CDR3 nucleotides are TGCAGTGCATTCAGGTCAGATACGCAGTATTTT. This codes for CSAFRSDTQYF.

The chain is built from TRBV28 and TRBJ1-2, with D tentatively TRBD1 (5 bases). Trimming removed 8 bases from V and 5 bases from J, with 15 bases in between. Germline assignment: CDR1 MDHEN and CDR2 SYDVKM. The CDR3 is 13 amino acids. The CDR3 sequence: CASGGGGRYGYTF. CDR3 coding DNA: TGTGCCAGCGGCGGGGGAGGACGGTATGGCTACACCTTC.

V gene TRBV30 combines with J gene TRBJ1-5; weak D call: TRBD1 (5 bases). The CDR3 contains 14 residues. Germline-derived CDR1 and CDR2 are GTSNPN and SVGIG (reference sequence). Trimming shortened V by 0 bases and J by 2 bases, and 8 bases separated the two germline ends. CDR3 DNA: TGTGCCTGGAGTGTACAGGATGGCAATCAGCCCCAGCATTTT. Its protein product is CAWSVQDGNQPQHF.

The rearrangement uses TRBV9 and TRBJ2-3; 12 bases fit TRBD2. The CDR3 totals 17 residues. Germline V lookup: CDR1 SGDLS, CDR2 YYNGEE. J was trimmed by 4 bases and V by 0 bases; bases with no gene match: 6. CDR3 protein: CASSVGASGGAADTQYF. CDR3 DNA sequence: TGTGCCAGCAGCGTAGGGGCTAGCGGGGGGGCCGCAGATACGCAGTATTTT.

The chain couples TRBV4-1 to TRBJ2-3, with TRBD1 as a possible D gene (6 bases). The V gene lost 4 bases and the J gene lost 7 bases, with 24 bases spanning the gap. Germline CDR1 is MGHRA and CDR2 is YSYEKL. The CDR3 is 17 residues long. The chain's CDR3 is CASSPPARQAARYTQYF. In nucleotides, the CDR3 is TGCGCCAGCAGCCCCCCGGCGCGACAGGCGGCTCGCTATACGCAGTATTTT.

V usage is TRBV11-3 and J usage is TRBJ1-2, with D unclear. Germline V gene data show CDR1 as SGHNT and CDR2 as YENEEA. V dropped 5 bases and J dropped 0 bases, with 19 bases sitting between them. CDR3 length: 17 residues. The CDR3 nucleotides read TGTGCCAGCAGCGACCACAAGGAGGCAGCTACTAACTATGGCTACACCTTC. Translated: CASSDHKEAATNYGYTF.

This rearrangement joins TRBV5-6 to TRBJ2-7; 7 nucleotides line up with TRBD1. In germline, CDR1 is SGHDT, CDR2 YYEEEE. V was pared by 4 bases and J by 3 bases, with 4 bases of the junction left unmatched. This CDR3 has 13 amino acids. The CDR3 bases are TGTGCCAGCAGCACGACAGGGATCTACGAGCAGTACTTC. The encoded protein is CASSTTGIYEQYF.